This T cell receptor (beta chain) was found in a study of PD-1 blockade in mismatch repair-deficient tumors. The V and J ends lost 1 base and 4 bases respectively, with 9 bases between them. This CDR3 has 14 amino acids. Germline CDR1 and CDR2: SGDLS and YYNGEE. This table comes from immunoSEQ multiplex PCR, and its TCRdb copy is limited to in-frame clones, with some not included. The profile covers about 51,000 clones, with more than 75% appearing a single time and 3% to 3.5% taken by the ten largest. There are a few counts of this clone. TCRs were sequenced from a few patients responding to pembrolizumab.

The sequencing used peripheral blood, collected 4 weeks after starting pembrolizumab. The J gene is TRBJ1-5, the V gene TRBV9, with D hard to call. The receptor was derived from an adult with mismatch repair-deficient cancer. CDR3 region: CASSVSGSNQPQHF. As DNA, the CDR3 is TGTGCCAGCAGCGTATCAGGTTCTAATCAGCCCCAGCATTTT.